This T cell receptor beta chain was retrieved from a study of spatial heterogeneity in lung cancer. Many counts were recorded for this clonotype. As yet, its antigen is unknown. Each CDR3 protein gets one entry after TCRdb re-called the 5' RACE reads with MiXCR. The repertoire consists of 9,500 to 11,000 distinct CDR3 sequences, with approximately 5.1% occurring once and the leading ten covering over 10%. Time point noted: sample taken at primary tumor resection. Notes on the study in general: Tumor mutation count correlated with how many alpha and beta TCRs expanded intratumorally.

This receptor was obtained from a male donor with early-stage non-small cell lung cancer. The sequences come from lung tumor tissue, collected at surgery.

CDR3 DNA sequence: TGTGCCAGCAGTGAAAGCGGAGGGAGCTCCTACGAGCAGTACTTC. Translating it yields CASSESGGSSYEQYF. V gene TRBV28 combines with J gene TRBJ2-7; maybe TRBD2 (6 bases). There are 15 residues in the CDR3. Germline CDR1 is MDHEN and CDR2 is SYDVKM. With 5 bases removed from V and 0 bases from J, the gap between germline ends came to 14 bases.